This T cell receptor beta chain was sequenced for a study of blood T cells in healthy people across ages. With a J-beta primer mix and a sample-barcoded 5' primer, a second PCR ran about 7 to 12 cycles. Each TCR beta cDNA got a 12-nucleotide random molecular identifier. There were at least 2.5 million CDR3-containing paired-end reads obtained from each sample. TCRdb called the 5' RACE reads again in MiXCR, with one record for every CDR3 protein. Here the sample spans around 940,000 distinct CDR3 sequences, roughly half being singletons. This CDR3 has 15 residues. Germline loops: CDR1 SGHAT, CDR2 FQNNGV. Losses at the gene ends were 4 bases for V and 4 bases for J; bases not matched to a gene: 9. Study observations and caveats: PBMC samples, being unsorted, prevented any conclusive comparison of naive and antigen-experienced cells.

This clonotype was counted a few times. Its antigen is currently unknown. Every donor contributed ten milliliters of peripheral blood by blood draw. This sequence joins TRBV11-2 and TRBJ2-5; TRBD2 aligns across 7 bases. Sequencing was carried out using blood. The sequence was collected from a woman aged 55-70 years in good health. The CDR3 bases are TGTGCCAGCAGCTCCCGGGACTATTTAGGAGAGACCCAGTACTTC. It codes for CASSSRDYLGETQYF. Full variable domain (remainder filled in from reference TRBV11-2 and TRBJ2-5): EAGVAQSPRYKIIEKRQSVAFWCNPISGHATLYWYQQILGQGPKLLIQFQNNGVVDDSQLPKDRFSAERLKGVDSTLKIQPAKLEDSAVYLCASSSRDYLGETQYFGPGTRLLVL.